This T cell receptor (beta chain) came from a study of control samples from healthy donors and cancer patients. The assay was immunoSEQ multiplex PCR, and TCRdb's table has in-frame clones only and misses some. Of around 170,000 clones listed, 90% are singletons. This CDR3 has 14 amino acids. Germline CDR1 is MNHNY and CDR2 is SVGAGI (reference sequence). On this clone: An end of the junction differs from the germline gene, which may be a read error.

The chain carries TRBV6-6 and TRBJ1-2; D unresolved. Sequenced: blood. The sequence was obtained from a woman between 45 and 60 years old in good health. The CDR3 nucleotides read TGTGCCAGCAGTAACTCCCTCGGACGTGGGGGCTACACCTTC. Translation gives CASSNSLGRGGYTF.